These 7 T cell receptor beta chains were all obtained from the same sample, sequenced in a study of shared clonotypes between healthy human individuals. The data were produced by immunoSEQ multiplex PCR, yet TCRdb's version contains in-frame clones alone and is incomplete. The sample carries around 560,000 clones, 95% recorded once. Positively selected for CCR7, the CD45RO-negative cells used as naive CD8 cells excluded terminally differentiated effector memory CD45RA+ cells. The specimen sequenced was naive CD8+ T cells sorted from blood. The receptors stem from a woman aged 25 to 45 in good health.

This sequence joins TRBV6-5 and TRBJ2-1; D not resolved. The germline V and J ends were trimmed by 4 bases and 8 bases, with 15 bases remaining between them. This CDR3 has 14 amino acids. Germline loops: CDR1 MNHEY, CDR2 SVGAGI. CDR3 sequence: CASSFLLTWDEQFF. CDR3 sequence (DNA): TGTGCCAGCAGTTTTCTCCTCACATGGGATGAGCAGTTCTTC.

This clone has a single count. The V and J genes are TRBV27 and TRBJ2-5; tentative D call: TRBD2 (5 bases). Judging by the DNA end, TRBJ2-7 fits better; the J call may be wrong. Germline assignment: CDR1 MNHEY and CDR2 SMNVEV (reference sequence). This CDR3 comprises 15 residues. The CDR3 region is CASSPPNGVHHEQYF. The CDR3 DNA reads as TGTGCCAGCAGTCCACCCAACGGGGTTCACCACGAGCAGTACTTC.

CDR3 sequence: CASSVGTSDYEQYF. CDR3 coding DNA: TGTGCCAGCAGTGTGGGCACCTCAGACTACGAGCAGTACTTC. This chain connects TRBV28 to TRBJ2-7; D is ambiguous. The CDR3 extends over 14 amino acids. Trimming took off 5 bases at V and 3 bases at J, with 14 bases between the two ends. Germline values: CDR1 MDHEN, CDR2 SYDVKM.

The rearrangement uses TRBV30 and TRBJ1-1, with 7 bases lining up with TRBD1. CDR1 is GTSNPN and CDR2 is SVGIG in the germline V gene (reference sequence). The CDR3 is 14 residues long. With V trimmed by 2 bases and J by 1 base, 4 bases remained unmatched. Here the CDR3 reads CAWSPPGGNTEAFF. The CDR3 nucleotides are TGTGCCTGGAGTCCCCCAGGGGGGAACACTGAAGCTTTCTTT.

As regards this clone: This CDR3 is also generated by other DNA sequences in the sample. The chain uses TRBV5-1 and TRBJ2-7; the D is unclear. The V end was cut by 2 bases, the J end by 3 bases, with 9 bases between. CDR1 SGHRS and CDR2 YFSETQ come from the germline V gene. The CDR3 covers 13 residues. CDR3 loop: CASSFGLNYEQYF. CDR3 nucleotides: TGCGCCAGCAGCTTTGGTCTAAACTACGAGCAGTACTTC.

The rearrangement links TRBV7-6 to TRBJ2-7; TRBD2 agrees at 7 bases. V lost 5 bases, J lost 4 bases, and 5 bases stayed unmatched. The CDR3 consists of 13 residues. Germline V gene data show CDR1 as SGHVS and CDR2 as FNYEAQ. The CDR3: CASSPRGSYEQYF. CDR3 nucleotides: TGTGCCAGCAGCCCTCGCGGGAGTTACGAGCAGTACTTC.

This chain joins TRBV19 and TRBJ2-1, with 11 bases matching TRBD2. V trimming: 5 bases; J trimming: 1 base; junction bases outside the gene matches: 7. The germline gives CDR1 LNHDA, CDR2 SQIVND (reference sequence). The CDR3 sequence is 17 residues long. As DNA, the CDR3 is TGTGCCAGTAGTTTCGGGCTAGCGGGAGGATCCTACAATGAGCAGTTCTTC. It codes for CASSFGLAGGSYNEQFF.